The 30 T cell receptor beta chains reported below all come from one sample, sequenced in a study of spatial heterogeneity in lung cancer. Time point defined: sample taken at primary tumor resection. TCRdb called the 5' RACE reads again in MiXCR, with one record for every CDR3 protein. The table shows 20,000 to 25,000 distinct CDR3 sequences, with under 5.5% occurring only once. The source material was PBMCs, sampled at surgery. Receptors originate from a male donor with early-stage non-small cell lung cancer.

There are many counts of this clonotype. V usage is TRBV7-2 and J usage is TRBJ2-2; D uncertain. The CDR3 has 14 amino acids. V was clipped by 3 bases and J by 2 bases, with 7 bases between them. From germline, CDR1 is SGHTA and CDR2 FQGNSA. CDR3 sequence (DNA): TGTGCCAGCAGCTTTCGCCCTAACACCGGGGAGCTGTTTTTT. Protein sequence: CASSFRPNTGELFF.

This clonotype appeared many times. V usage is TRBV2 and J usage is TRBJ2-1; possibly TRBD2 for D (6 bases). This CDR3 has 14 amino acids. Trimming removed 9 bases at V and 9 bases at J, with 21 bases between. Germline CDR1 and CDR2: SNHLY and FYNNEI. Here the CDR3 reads CARPAGSNGGEQFF. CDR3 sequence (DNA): TGTGCCAGACCTGCGGGGTCAAACGGGGGTGAGCAGTTCTTC.

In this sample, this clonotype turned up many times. CDR3 DNA: TGTGCCAGCCTCAATCAGGGGGCCGGGGAGACCCAGTACTTC. It encodes CASLNQGAGETQYF. This chain links TRBV2 with TRBJ2-5; 8 positions agree with TRBD1. In germline, CDR1 is SNHLY, CDR2 FYNNEI. This CDR3 spans 14 amino acids. V shed 8 bases and J 5 bases; nucleotides not matched to a gene: 10.

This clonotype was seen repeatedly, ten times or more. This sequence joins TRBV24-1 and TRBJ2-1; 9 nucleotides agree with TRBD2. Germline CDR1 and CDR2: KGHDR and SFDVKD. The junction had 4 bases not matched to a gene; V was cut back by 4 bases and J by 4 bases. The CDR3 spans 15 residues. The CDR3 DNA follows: TGTGCCACCAGTGAAGCGACTAGCGGTTACAATGAGCAGTTCTTC. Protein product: CATSEATSGYNEQFF.

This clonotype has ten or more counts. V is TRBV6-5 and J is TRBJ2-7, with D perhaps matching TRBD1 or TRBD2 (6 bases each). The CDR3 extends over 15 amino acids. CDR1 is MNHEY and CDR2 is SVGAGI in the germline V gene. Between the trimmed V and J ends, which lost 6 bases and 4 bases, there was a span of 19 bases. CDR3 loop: CASRIYVGGFYEQYF. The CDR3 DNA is TGTGCCAGCAGAATATACGTGGGGGGCTTTTACGAGCAGTACTTC.

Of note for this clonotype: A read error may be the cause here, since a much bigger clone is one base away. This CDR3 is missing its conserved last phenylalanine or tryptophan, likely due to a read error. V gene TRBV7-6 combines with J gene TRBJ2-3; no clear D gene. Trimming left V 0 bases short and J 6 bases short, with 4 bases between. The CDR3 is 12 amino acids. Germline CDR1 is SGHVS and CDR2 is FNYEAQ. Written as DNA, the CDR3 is TGTGCCAGCAGCTTAGCAATGGATACGCAGTATTTA. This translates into CASSLAMDTQYL.

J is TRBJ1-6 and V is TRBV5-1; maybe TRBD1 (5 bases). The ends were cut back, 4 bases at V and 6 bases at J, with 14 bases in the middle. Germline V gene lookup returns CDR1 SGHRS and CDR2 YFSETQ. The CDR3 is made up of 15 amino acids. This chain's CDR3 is CASSRTSGTNSPLHF. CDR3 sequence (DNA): TGCGCCAGCAGCAGAACATCGGGGACTAATTCACCCCTCCACTTT.

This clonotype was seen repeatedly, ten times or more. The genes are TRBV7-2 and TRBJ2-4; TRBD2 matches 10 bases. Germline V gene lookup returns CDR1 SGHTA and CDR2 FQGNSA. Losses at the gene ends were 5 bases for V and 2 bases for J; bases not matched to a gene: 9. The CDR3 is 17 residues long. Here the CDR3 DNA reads TGTGCCAGCAGCGTTAGCGGGAGGATCGGGTCCAAAAACATTCAGTACTTC. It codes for CASSVSGRIGSKNIQYF.

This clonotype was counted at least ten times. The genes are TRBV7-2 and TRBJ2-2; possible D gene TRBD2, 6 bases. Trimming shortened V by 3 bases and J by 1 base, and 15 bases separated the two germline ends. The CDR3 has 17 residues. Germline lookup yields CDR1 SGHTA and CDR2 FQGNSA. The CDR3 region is CASSFHGGAMNTGELFF. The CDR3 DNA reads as TGTGCCAGCAGCTTCCACGGGGGAGCGATGAACACCGGGGAGCTGTTTTTT.

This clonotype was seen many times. The CDR3 DNA follows: TGTGCCAGCAGCTTGAGATTAGCGGATACGCAGTATTTT. The encoded protein is CASSLRLADTQYF. The rearrangement joins TRBV5-6 to TRBJ2-3, with D possibly being TRBD2 (5 bases). CDR1 and CDR2 from the germline V gene are SGHDT and YYEEEE. The V gene lost 1 base and the J gene lost 6 bases, with 9 bases spanning the gap. The CDR3 covers 13 residues.

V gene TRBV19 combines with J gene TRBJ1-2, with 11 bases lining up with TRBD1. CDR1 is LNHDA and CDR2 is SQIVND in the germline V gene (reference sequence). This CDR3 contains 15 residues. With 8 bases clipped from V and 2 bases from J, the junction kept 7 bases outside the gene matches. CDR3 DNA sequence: TGTGCCAGTGGCAACCGGGACAGGGGGAACTATGGCTACACCTTC. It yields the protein CASGNRDRGNYGYTF.

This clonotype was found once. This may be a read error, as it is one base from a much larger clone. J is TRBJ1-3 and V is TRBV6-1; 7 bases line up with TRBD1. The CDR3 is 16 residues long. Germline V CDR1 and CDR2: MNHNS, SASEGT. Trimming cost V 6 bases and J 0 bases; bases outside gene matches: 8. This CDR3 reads CASRTGSSFSGNTIYF. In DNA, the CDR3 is TGTGCCAGCAGGACAGGGTCGTCTTTCTCTGGAAACACCATATATTTT.

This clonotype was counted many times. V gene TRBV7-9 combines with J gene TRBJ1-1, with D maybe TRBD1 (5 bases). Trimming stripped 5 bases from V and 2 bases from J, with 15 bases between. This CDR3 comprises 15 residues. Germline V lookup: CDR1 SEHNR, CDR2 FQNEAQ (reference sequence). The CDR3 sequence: CASSPRKGDNTEAFF. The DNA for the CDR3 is TGTGCCAGCAGCCCGAGGAAAGGGGATAACACTGAAGCTTTCTTT.

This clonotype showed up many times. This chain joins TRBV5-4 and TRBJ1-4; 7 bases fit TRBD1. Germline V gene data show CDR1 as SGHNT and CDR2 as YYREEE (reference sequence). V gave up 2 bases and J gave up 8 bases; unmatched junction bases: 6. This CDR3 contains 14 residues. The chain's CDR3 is CASSFDRVGEKLFF. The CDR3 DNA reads TGTGCCAGCAGCTTCGACAGGGTAGGGGAAAAACTGTTTTTT.

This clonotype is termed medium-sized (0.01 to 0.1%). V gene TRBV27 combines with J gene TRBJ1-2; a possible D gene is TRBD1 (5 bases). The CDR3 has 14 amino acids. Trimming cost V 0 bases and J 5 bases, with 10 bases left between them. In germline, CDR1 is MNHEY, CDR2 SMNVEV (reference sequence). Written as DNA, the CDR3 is TGTGCCAGCAGTTTATCCCGGGACGTATATGGCTACACCTTC. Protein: CASSLSRDVYGYTF.

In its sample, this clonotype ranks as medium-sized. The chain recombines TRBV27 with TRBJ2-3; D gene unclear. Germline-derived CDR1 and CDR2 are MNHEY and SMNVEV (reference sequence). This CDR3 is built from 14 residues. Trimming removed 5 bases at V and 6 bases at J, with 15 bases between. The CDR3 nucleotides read TGTGCCAGCAGTCCCTCGGCCGGTATCGATACGCAGTATTTT. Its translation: CASSPSAGIDTQYF.

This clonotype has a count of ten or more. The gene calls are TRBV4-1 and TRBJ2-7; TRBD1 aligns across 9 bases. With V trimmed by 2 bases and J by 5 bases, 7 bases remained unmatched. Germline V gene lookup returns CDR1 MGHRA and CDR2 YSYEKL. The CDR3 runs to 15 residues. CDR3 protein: CASSQPGTGSHEQYF. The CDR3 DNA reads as TGCGCCAGCAGCCAACCCGGGACAGGGTCCCACGAGCAGTACTTC.

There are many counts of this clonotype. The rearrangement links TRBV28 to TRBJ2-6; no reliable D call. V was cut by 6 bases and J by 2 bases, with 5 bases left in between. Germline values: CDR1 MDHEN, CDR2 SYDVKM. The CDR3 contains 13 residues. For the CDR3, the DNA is TGTGCCAGCAGGGTCCCTGGGGCCAACGTCCTGACTTTC. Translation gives CASRVPGANVLTF.

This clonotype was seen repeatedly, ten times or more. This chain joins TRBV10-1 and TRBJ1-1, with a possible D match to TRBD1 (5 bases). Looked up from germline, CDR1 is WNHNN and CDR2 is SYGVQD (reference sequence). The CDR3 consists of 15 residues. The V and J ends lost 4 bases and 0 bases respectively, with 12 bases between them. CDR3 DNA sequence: TGCGCCAGCAGTGTTGGGCAGGGATTGAACACTGAAGCTTTCTTT. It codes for CASSVGQGLNTEAFF.

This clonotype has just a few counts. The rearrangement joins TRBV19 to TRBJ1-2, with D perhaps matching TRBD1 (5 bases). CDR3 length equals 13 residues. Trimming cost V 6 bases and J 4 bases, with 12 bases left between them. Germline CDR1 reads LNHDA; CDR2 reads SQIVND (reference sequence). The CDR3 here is CASSPGRTYGYTF. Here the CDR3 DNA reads TGTGCCAGTAGCCCGGGACGGACCTATGGCTACACCTTC.

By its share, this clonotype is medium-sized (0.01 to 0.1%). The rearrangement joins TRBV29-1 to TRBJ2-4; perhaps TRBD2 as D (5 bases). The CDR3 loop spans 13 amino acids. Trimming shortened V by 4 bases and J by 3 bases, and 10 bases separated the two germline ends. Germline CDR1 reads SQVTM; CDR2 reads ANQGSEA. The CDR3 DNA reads TGCAGCGTTGCCCTCGCGGGCAAAAACATTCAGTACTTC. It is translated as CSVALAGKNIQYF.

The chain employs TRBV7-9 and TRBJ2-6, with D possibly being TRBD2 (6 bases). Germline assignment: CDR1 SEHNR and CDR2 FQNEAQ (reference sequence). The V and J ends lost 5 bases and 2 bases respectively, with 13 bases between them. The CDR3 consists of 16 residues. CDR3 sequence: CASSTSGRPGANVLTF. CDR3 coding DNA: TGTGCCAGCAGCACGTCCGGGAGACCTGGGGCCAACGTCCTGACTTTC.

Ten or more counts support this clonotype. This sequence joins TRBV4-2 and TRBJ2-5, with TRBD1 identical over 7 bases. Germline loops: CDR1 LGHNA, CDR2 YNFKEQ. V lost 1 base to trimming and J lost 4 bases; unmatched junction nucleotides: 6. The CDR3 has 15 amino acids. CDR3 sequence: CASSQGQGLGETQYF. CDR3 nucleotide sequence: TGTGCCAGCAGCCAAGGACAGGGCTTAGGAGAGACCCAGTACTTC.

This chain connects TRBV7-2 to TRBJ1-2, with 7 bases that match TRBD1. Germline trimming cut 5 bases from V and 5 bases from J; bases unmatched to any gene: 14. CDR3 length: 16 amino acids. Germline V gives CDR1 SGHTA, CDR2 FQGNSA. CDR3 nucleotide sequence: TGTGCCAGCAGCCTGGCCCCCAACAGGGGTGAGTATGGCTACACCTTC. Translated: CASSLAPNRGEYGYTF.

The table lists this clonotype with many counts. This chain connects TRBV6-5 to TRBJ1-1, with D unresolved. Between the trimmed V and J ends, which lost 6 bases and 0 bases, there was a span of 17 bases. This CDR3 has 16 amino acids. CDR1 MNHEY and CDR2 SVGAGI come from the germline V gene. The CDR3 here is CASSLTGNRMNTEAFF. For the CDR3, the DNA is TGTGCCAGCAGCTTGACGGGGAACCGAATGAACACTGAAGCTTTCTTT.

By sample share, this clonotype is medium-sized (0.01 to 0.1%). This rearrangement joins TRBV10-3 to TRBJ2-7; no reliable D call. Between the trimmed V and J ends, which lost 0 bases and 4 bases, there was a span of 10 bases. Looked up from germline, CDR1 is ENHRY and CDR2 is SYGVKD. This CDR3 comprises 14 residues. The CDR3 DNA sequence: TGTGCCATCAGTGAGTCGACCCTCTCTTACGAGCAGTACTTC. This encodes CAISESTLSYEQYF.

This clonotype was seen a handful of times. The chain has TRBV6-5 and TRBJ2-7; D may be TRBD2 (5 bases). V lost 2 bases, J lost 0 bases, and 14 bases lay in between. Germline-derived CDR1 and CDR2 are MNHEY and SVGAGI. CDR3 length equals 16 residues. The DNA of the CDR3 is TGTGCCAGCAGTTACGGTCTTTTGGGGAGCTCCTACGAGCAGTACTTC. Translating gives CASSYGLLGSSYEQYF.

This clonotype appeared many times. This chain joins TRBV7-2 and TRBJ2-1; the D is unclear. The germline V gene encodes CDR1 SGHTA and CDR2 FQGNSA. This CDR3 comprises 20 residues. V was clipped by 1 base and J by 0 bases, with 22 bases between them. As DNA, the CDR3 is TGTGCCAGCAGCTTAGGGCTTATGGTAGCTAGAAAGAGCTCCTACAATGAGCAGTTCTTC. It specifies CASSLGLMVARKSSYNEQFF.

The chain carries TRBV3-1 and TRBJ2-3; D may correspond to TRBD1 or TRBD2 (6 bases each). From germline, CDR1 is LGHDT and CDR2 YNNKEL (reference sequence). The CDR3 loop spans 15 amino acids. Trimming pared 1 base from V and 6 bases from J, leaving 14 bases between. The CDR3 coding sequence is TGTGCCAGCAGCCAAGGAACGGGGGCTGTCGATACGCAGTATTTT. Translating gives CASSQGTGAVDTQYF.

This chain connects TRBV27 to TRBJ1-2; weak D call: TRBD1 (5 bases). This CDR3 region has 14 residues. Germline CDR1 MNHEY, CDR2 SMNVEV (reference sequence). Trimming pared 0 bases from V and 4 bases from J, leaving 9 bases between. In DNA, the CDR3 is TGTGCCAGCAGTTTATCCCGACAGCTCTATGGCTACACCTTC. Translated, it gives CASSLSRQLYGYTF.